The source of this T cell receptor (beta chain) is a study of T cell responses to AZD1222 COVID-19 vaccine. Study-wide findings and caveats: Distributed over spike, vaccine-associated CD4 TCRs predominated at 160-218 and 743-854.

The CDR3 runs to 15 residues. Trimming cost V 3 bases and J 4 bases; bases outside gene matches: 9. Germline V lookup: CDR1 SGHRS, CDR2 YFSETQ. Worth noting for this clone: No antigen is known for it.

Produced via immunoSEQ multiplex PCR; TCRdb's table is partial and in-frame only. The table has around 150,000 clones, 92% seen once. This receptor was obtained from an adult who received the AZD1222 COVID-19 vaccine. The chain is built from TRBV5-1 and TRBJ1-2, with 7 bases aligning to TRBD1. The material was peripheral blood, obtained 28 days after the second AZD1222 dose. This chain's CDR3 is CASSSQTGPLYGYTF. Here the CDR3 DNA reads TGCGCCAGCAGCTCCCAGACAGGGCCGCTCTATGGCTACACCTTC.